Listed below are T cell receptor beta chains from one sample, sequenced in a study of T cells in Graves' hyperthyroidism and ophthalmopathy. One entry per CDR3 protein results from TCRdb running MiXCR on the multiplex PCR reads. The table records roughly 240,000 distinct CDR3 sequences, over 15% of them present only once. Sequencing was carried out using blood. Receptors were obtained from a woman younger than 30 with Graves' ophthalmopathy. The CDR3 runs from the conserved cysteine through the conserved F or W. Each record gives: clone size, D gene, J gene, V gene, CDR3 DNA, CDR3 protein. A D gene is named only where the DNA matches it firmly. Clone size is given for some rows only: seen once, a few or many times, or a class if the clone is expanded.

many	TRBD1	TRBJ1-6	TRBV12-3/TRBV12-4	TGTGCCAGCAGTTCCTTGGGACAGGGAAATTCACCCCTCCACTTT	CASSSLGQGNSPLHF
many	TRBD1	TRBJ2-3	TRBV11-1	TGTGCCAGCAGCAACCGGGACAGCGGCTGGGGCGATACGCAGTATTTT	CASSNRDSGWGDTQYF
many	-	TRBJ2-1	TRBV9	TGTGCCAGCAGCGTAGACTATGAGCAGTTCTTC	CASSVDYEQFF
many	-	TRBJ2-2	TRBV10-3	TGTGCCATCAGTGACACAGGGAACACCGGGGAGCTGTTTTTT	CAISDTGNTGELFF
-	TRBD1	TRBJ1-1	TRBV14	TGTGCCAGCAGCCCGACCACAGGGGAGGGGTACACTGAAGCTTTCTTT	CASSPTTGEGYTEAFF
-	-	TRBJ1-5	TRBV6-1	TGTGCCAGCAGCCCTCCTCGGGGGGGGGGGGATCAGCCCCAGCATTTT	CASSPPRGGGDQPQHF
many	-	TRBJ2-5	TRBV6-2/TRBV6-3	TGTGCCAGCAGTTATGGGAGCCAAGAGACCCAGTACTTC	CASSYGSQETQYF
many	TRBD1	TRBJ1-3	TRBV6-1	TGTGCCAGCAGTGCGACAGGGGACGGAGGAAACACCATATATTTT	CASSATGDGGNTIYF
many	-	TRBJ2-7	TRBV20-1	TGCAGTGCTAGAGGTGGGGCCGAGCAGTACTTC	CSARGGAEQYF
many	TRBD2	TRBJ2-1	TRBV20-1	TGCAGTGCTGCCGGGACTAGCGTCAACAATGAGCAGTTCTTC	CSAAGTSVNNEQFF
many	TRBD1	TRBJ2-7	TRBV29-1	TGCAGCGTTGGGGACAGGGGGCGCATCGAGCAGTACTTC	CSVGDRGRIEQYF
many	TRBD2	TRBJ2-5	TRBV6-1	TGTGCCAGCAGTGAACTAGCGGGGTGGTGGGCCCAGTACTTC	CASSELAGWWAQYF
many	TRBD2	TRBJ2-1	TRBV5-1	TGCGCCAGCAGCTTGTCGGCGACTAGCGTTCGGAATGAGCAGTTCTTC	CASSLSATSVRNEQFF
-	TRBD2	TRBJ2-2	TRBV28	TGTGCCAGCAGGCCGACGGGACTAGCGGACACCGGGGAGCTGTTTTTT	CASRPTGLADTGELFF
many	TRBD1	TRBJ1-6	TRBV18	TGTGCCAGCTCACCCGGACAGGGGACACCCCTCCACTTT	CASSPGQGTPLHF
many	TRBD2	TRBJ2-7	TRBV20-1	TGCAGTGCTAGATCCAACTGGACTAGCGGGAGGGGAACCTACGAGCAGTACTTC	CSARSNWTSGRGTYEQYF
few	-	TRBJ1-2	TRBV28	TGTGCCTCGTACAGGGAAGACTATGGCTACACCTTC	CASYREDYGYTF
-	-	TRBJ1-1	TRBV18	TGTGCCAGCTCACCACTCGGGGAGGGAACTGAAGCTTTCTTT	CASSPLGEGTEAFF
many	-	TRBJ1-2	TRBV3-1	TGTGCCAGCAGCCATTCGGGAGCTAACTATGGCTACACCTTC	CASSHSGANYGYTF
many	TRBD1	TRBJ2-3	TRBV20-1	TGCAGTGCTACGAACCAGGGGGTTGGGGATACGCAGTATTTT	CSATNQGVGDTQYF
many	-	TRBJ2-5	TRBV20-1	TGCAGTGCTAGGCGACAGTCAGAGACCCAGTACTTC	CSARRQSETQYF
many	-	TRBJ1-2	TRBV20-1	TGCAGTGCTAGCAGGAGGAGCGATGGCTACACCTTC	CSASRRSDGYTF
many	TRBD2	TRBJ2-1	TRBV13	TGTGCCAGCAGCTCCCGGACTAGCGGGGGGCGATTATACAATGAGCAGTTCTTC	CASSSRTSGGRLYNEQFF
-	-	TRBJ2-7	TRBV4-1	TGCGCCAGCAGCCAATTAGGTTTTTCCTCCTACGAGCAGTACTTC	CASSQLGFSSYEQYF
many	-	TRBJ1-3	TRBV5-1	TGCGCCAGCAGCTTGTCGGGAGGGAGCTCTGGAAACACCATATATTTT	CASSLSGGSSGNTIYF
many	-	TRBJ2-7	TRBV5-1	TGCGCCAGCACCGCCGGGGGACAGAACTACGAGCAGTACTTC	CASTAGGQNYEQYF
many	-	TRBJ2-7	TRBV18	TGTGCCAGCTCACCGGGGCTCGACAGAAGCCCTACAGAGCAGTACTTC	CASSPGLDRSPTEQYF
many	-	TRBJ1-4	TRBV6-1	TGTGCCACGCAAGACGTCCGGGCTTATGAAAAACTGTTTTTT	CATQDVRAYEKLFF
many	TRBD2	TRBJ2-2	TRBV20-1	TGCAGTGCTCCTAGCGGTATCGAGGAGCTGTTTTTT	CSAPSGIEELFF
-	-	TRBJ1-1	TRBV28	TGTGCCAGCAGAGAGATCGGGGCTAGGGGTGCCACTGAAGCTTTCTTT	CASREIGARGATEAFF
-	TRBD1	TRBJ1-4	TRBV5-1	TGCGCCAGCAGCTTGGACGTGAGGGGACAGCCCAATGAAAAACTGTTTTTT	CASSLDVRGQPNEKLFF
many	TRBD2	TRBJ2-1	TRBV28	TGTGCCAGCAGCCCCCTTAGCGGGAGAAATTACAATGAGCAGTTCTTC	CASSPLSGRNYNEQFF
many	-	TRBJ2-5	TRBV11-2	TGTGCCAGCAGACCCCAAGTCGAAGAGACCCAGTACTTC	CASRPQVEETQYF
many	TRBD2	TRBJ2-3	TRBV6-5	TGTGCCAGCAGTTACTCGAAGGAGCGGGAGGGCACAGATACGCAGTATTTT	CASSYSKEREGTDTQYF
many	-	TRBJ1-5	TRBV7-8	TGTGCCAGCAGTAGCCGGGACACCAATCAGCCCCAGCATTTT	CASSSRDTNQPQHF
many	-	TRBJ1-2	TRBV28	TGTGCCAGCAGCGAGCAGCGAAGACGGGACGGCTACACCTTC	CASSEQRRRDGYTF
many	TRBD2	TRBJ2-1	TRBV9	TGTGCCAGCAGCGTACTAGCGGGGGACAATGAGCAGTTCTTC	CASSVLAGDNEQFF
few	-	TRBJ1-5	TRBV28	TGTGCCACCTCCCCTGTGGGTAGCAATCAGCCCCAGCATTTT	CATSPVGSNQPQHF
many	-	TRBJ2-1	TRBV4-1	TGCGCCAACAGCCAAGACTTCTACAATGAGCAGTTCTTC	CANSQDFYNEQFF
many	-	TRBJ2-5	TRBV30	TGTGCCTGGAGTGTTGGGGAGACCCAGTACTTC	CAWSVGETQYF
-	-	TRBJ2-1	TRBV7-3	TGTGCCAGCAGCTTCCTAGCGATCTCCTACAATGAGCAGTTCTTC	CASSFLAISYNEQFF
-	-	TRBJ2-7	TRBV28	TGTGCCAGCAGGCCGAACAGGGCTATCTACGAGCAGTACTTC	CASRPNRAIYEQYF
many	-	TRBJ2-1	TRBV7-8	TGTGCCAGCAGCTTACCAGCACGTCTAGGTAGCTCCTACAATGAGCAGTTCTTC	CASSLPARLGSSYNEQFF
few	-	TRBJ2-2	TRBV25-1	TGTGCCAGCAGTTTCGGCGGGGAGCTGTTTTTT	CASSFGGELFF
-	TRBD2	TRBJ2-5	TRBV28	TGTGCCAGCAGCCCTAGCGGGGGGTCCACCCAGTACTTC	CASSPSGGSTQYF
many	TRBD2	TRBJ2-3	TRBV24-1	TGTGCCACCAGTGATTTAAGTAGCGGGGGGGCCACAGATACGCAGTATTTT	CATSDLSSGGATDTQYF